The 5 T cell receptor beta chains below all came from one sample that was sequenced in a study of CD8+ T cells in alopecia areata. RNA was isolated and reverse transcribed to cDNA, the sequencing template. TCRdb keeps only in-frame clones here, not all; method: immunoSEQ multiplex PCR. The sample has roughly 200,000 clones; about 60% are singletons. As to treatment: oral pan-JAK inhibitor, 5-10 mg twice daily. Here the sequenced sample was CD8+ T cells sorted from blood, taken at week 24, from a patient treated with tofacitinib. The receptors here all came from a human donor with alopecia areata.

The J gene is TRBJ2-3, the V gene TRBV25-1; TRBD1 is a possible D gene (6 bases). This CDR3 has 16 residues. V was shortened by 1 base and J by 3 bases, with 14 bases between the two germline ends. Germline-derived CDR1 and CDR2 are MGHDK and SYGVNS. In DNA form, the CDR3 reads TGTGCCAGCAGTGAATCGTGGGGGCTTTGGACAGATACGCAGTATTTT. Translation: CASSESWGLWTDTQYF.

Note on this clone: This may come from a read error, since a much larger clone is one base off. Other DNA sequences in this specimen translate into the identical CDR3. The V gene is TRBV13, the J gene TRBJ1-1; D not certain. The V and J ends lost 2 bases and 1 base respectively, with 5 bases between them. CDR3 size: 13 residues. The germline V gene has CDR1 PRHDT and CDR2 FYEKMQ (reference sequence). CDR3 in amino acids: CASSLRGNTEAFF. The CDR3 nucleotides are TGTGCCAGCAGCTTACGGGGGAACACTGAAGCTTTCTTT.

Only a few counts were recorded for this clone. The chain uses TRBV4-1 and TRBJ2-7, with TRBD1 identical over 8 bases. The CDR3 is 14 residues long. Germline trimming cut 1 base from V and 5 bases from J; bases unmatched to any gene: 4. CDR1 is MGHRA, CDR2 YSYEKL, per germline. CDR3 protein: CASSQGQGAHEQYF. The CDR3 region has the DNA TGCGCCAGCAGCCAAGGGCAGGGGGCACACGAGCAGTACTTC.

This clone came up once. The CDR3 DNA reads as TGTGCCTGGAGTGTATCATCCGACTACGAGCAGTACTTC. As protein: CAWSVSSDYEQYF. The chain is built from TRBV30 and TRBJ2-7; D call uncertain. Looked up from germline, CDR1 is GTSNPN and CDR2 is SVGIG (reference sequence). The CDR3 is made up of 13 amino acids. Trimming stripped 0 bases from V and 3 bases from J, with 9 bases between.

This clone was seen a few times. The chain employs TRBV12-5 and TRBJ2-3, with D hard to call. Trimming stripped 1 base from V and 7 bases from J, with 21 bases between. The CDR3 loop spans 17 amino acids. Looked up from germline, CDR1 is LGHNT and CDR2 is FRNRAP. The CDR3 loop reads CASGLEVRRGYWNTQYF. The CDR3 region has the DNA TGTGCTAGTGGTTTGGAAGTAAGACGAGGCTACTGGAATACGCAGTATTTT.